The present T cell receptor beta chain was sequenced within a study of blood T cell repertoires in COVID-19. This clone was detected a few times. Measured with immunoSEQ multiplex PCR; TCRdb has only the in-frame clones, and not every one. The profile covers about 140,000 clones, with about three quarters appearing a single time and under 3% taken by the ten largest. With 2 bases clipped from V and 1 base from J, the junction kept 4 bases outside the gene matches. The CDR3 loop spans 15 amino acids. The germline V gene encodes CDR1 LNHDA and CDR2 SQIVND (reference sequence). The clonotype was recovered from a woman in her fifties or sixties who had recovered from COVID-19. The sample consisted of PBMCs or T cells enriched from blood (not recorded which). The chain joins TRBV19 to TRBJ1-1, with TRBD1 identical over 7 bases. CDR3 amino acids: CASSIRGRENTEAFF. The CDR3 nucleotides read TGTGCCAGTAGTATAAGGGGGCGCGAGAACACTGAAGCTTTCTTT.